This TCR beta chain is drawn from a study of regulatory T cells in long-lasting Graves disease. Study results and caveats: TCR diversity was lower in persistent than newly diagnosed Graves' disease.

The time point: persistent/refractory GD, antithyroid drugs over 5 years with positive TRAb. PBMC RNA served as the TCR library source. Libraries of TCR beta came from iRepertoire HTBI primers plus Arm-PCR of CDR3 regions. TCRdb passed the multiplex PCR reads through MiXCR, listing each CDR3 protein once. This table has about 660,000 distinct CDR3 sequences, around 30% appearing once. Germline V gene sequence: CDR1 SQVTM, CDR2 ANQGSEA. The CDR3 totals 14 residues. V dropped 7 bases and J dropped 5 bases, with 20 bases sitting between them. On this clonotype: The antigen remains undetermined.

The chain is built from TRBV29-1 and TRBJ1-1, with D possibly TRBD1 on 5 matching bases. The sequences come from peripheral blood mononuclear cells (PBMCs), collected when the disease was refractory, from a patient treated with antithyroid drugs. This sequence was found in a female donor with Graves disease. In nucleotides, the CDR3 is TGCAGCGGATCGACAGTGGGGTCGAGGACTGAAGCTTTCTTT. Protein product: CSGSTVGSRTEAFF.